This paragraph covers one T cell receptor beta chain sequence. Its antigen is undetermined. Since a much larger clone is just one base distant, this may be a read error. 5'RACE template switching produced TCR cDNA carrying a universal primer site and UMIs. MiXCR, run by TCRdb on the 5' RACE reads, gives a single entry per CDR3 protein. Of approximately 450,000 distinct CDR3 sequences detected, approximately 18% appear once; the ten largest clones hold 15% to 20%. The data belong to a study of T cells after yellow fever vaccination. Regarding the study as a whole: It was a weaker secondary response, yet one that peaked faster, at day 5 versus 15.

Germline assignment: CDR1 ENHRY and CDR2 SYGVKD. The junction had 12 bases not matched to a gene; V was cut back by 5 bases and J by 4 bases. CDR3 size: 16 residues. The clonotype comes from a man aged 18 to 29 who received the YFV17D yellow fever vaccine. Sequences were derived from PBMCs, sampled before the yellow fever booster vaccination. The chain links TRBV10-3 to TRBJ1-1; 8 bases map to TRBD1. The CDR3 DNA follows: TGTGCCATCAGTATAACTCCGGACAGGGAGAGCACTGAAGCTTTCTTT. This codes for CAISITPDRESTEAFF.